Sequencing of this TCR beta chain was carried out in a study of T cells in Graves' hyperthyroidism and ophthalmopathy. Investigators excluded patients with uncontrolled infection, other autoimmune disease, pregnancy or lactation. On the basis of clinical symptoms, serum thyroxine and TRAb, thyroid ultrasound and orbital computed tomography, diagnoses were made. Germline CDR1 is SGHRS and CDR2 is YFSETQ. The CDR3 has 16 residues. Trimming pared 0 bases from V and 7 bases from J, leaving 14 bases between. This clonotype showed up just a few times. The antigen is not known. Study findings and constraints: With a median lead of 6.5 months before onset, the model predicted ophthalmopathy. Blood shared most expanded thyroid clonotypes above 0.001.

RNA transcripts gave rise to amplified TCR beta CDR3 regions. The HTBI primer set was used in a first-round RT-PCR of the TCR CDR3. TCRdb called the multiplex PCR reads again in MiXCR, with one record for every CDR3 protein. This repertoire shows 660,000 or so distinct CDR3 sequences, just under 45% found once; its top ten account for under 8.5%. The clonotype was recovered from an adult man with Graves' disease, either hyperthyroidism or ophthalmopathy (not recorded which). Sequenced material: peripheral blood or thyroid tissue (not recorded which). The chain has TRBV5-1 and TRBJ1-6, with unresolved D. The CDR3 sequence: CASSLDRARGNSPLHF. As DNA, the CDR3 is TGCGCCAGCAGCTTGGATCGGGCCCGCGGAAATTCACCCCTCCACTTT.